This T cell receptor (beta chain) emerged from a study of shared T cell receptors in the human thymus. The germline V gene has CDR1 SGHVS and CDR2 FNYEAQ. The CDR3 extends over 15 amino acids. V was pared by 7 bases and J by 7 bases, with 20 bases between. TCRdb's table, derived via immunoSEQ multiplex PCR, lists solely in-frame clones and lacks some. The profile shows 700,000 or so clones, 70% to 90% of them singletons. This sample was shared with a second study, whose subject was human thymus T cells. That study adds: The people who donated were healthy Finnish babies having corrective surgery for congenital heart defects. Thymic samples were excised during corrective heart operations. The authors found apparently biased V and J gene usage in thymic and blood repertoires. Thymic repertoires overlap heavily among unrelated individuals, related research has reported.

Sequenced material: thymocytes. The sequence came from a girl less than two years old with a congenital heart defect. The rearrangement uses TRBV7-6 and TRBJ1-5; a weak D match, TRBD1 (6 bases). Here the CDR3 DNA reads TGTGCCAGCAACCTTAGTTCGGGTGGACAGCAGCCCCAGCATTTT. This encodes CASNLSSGGQQPQHF.